This T cell receptor (beta chain) was obtained from a study of CD8 T cells in Susac syndrome. For the study at large: Within the sequenced Susac syndrome patient group, more than 5 exhibited active disease and under 10 were in remission. Blood was drawn from Susac syndrome patients while they were therapy-naive, on corticosteroids, or on intravenous immunoglobulin alone.

The CDR3 totals 13 residues. The germline gives CDR1 SGHTA, CDR2 FQGTGA. Trimming removed 5 bases at V and 4 bases at J, with 10 bases between. Notes on this clonotype: What it binds is not known.

RNA, at roughly 0.5 to 1 ug, was reverse transcribed with random hexamers. immunoSEQ multiplex PCR amplified TCR beta CDR3 across 54 Vbeta, 13 Jbeta. TCRdb redid the calling of the immunoSEQ multiplex PCR reads with MiXCR, one entry per CDR3 protein. The table has around 150,000 distinct CDR3 sequences, about 95% seen once. Study-wide findings and caveats: Clonal expansion was missing from Susac syndrome CD4+ T cell repertoires.

The origin of this receptor is a human donor with Susac syndrome. J is TRBJ2-3 and V is TRBV7-3, with unresolved D. The sequencing sample was made of CD4+ T cells from PBMCs. The CDR3 region has the DNA TGTGCCAGCAGCCCTTCCGGTCCAGATACGCAGTATTTT. Translation: CASSPSGPDTQYF.